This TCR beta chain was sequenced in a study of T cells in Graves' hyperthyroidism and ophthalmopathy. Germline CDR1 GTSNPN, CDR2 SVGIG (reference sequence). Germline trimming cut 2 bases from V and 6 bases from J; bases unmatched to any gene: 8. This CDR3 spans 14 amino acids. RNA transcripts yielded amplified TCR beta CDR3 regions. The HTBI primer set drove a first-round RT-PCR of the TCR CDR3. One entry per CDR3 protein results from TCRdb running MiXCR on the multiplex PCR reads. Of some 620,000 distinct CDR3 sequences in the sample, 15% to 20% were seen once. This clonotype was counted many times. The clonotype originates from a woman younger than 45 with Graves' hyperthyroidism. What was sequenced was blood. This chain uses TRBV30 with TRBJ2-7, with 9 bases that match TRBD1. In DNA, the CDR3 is TGTGCCTGGAGTATTGTGGGACAGGGAGTCGAGCAGTACTTC. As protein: CAWSIVGQGVEQYF.